The present entry profiles one T cell receptor (beta chain) with its context. As yet, its antigen is unknown. TCRdb's table, derived via immunoSEQ multiplex PCR, lists solely in-frame clones and lacks some. The sample records about a million clones, approximately 80% being singletons. The sample is drawn from a study of shared clonotypes between healthy human individuals. The overall study: Donor composition was a couple of women and three men, aged 18 to 49. Study-level points and caveats: Clonotype sharing among donors, it was expected, would be affected by sequencing depth. Relative to memory subsets, naive subsets generally showed larger estimated richness. Researchers sampled blood only, noting tissue repertoires likely differ.

The CDR3 totals 13 residues. V was shortened by 0 bases and J by 6 bases, with 8 bases between the two germline ends. Per germline, CDR1 SGHNT and CDR2 YYREEE (reference sequence). The clonotype comes from a man aged 18 to 29 in good health. Some clones in this sample may be carry-over from other donors' samples. The chain employs TRBV5-4 and TRBJ2-3, with D possibly matching TRBD1 (5 bases). The specimen sequenced was memory CD4+ T cells from PBMCs. Described subset: CD45RA-negative fraction. The CDR3 spells CASSLEGVDTQYF. In nucleotides, the CDR3 is TGTGCCAGCAGCTTGGAAGGGGTGGATACGCAGTATTTT.